This T cell receptor beta chain was recorded in a study of TIL therapy for anti-PD-1-resistant metastatic lung cancer. V was clipped by 2 bases and J by 5 bases, with 16 bases between them. The germline V gene encodes CDR1 SNHLY and CDR2 FYNNEI. This CDR3 spans 15 amino acids. Time point: pre-treatment sample, taken before nivolumab and TIL therapy. Most excised metastases sampled were pleural nodules or supraclavicular lymph nodes. This was the immunoSEQ v3 assay. Sequencing depth was around 2 million read pairs for survey level, about 5-6 million for deep. Clones were sequenced by immunoSEQ multiplex PCR, and TCRdb holds only the in-frame ones, with some missing. The sample contains about 100,000 clones, roughly two thirds of which appear only once.

Sequencing used tumor tissue, obtained at baseline. The origin of this receptor is a person aged 25 to 80 with non-small cell lung cancer. This chain links TRBV2 with TRBJ2-7, with D perhaps given as TRBD1 or TRBD2 (6 bases each). CDR3 protein: CASSEKGGPIDEQYF. The CDR3, as DNA: TGTGCCAGCAGTGAAAAGGGGGGCCCGATCGACGAGCAGTACTTC. The whole variable domain, remainder taken from reference TRBV2 and TRBJ2-7, is EPEVTQTPSHQVTQMGQEVILRCVPISNHLYFYWYRQILGQKVEFLVSFYNNEISEKSEIFDDQFSVERPDGSNFTLKIRSTKLEDSAMYFCASSEKGGPIDEQYFGPGTRLTVT.